This TCR beta chain was sequenced in a study of T-cell memory formation after mild COVID-19. Study-wide context: In these data, TCR clusters were largely donor specific. Study conclusions and caveats: Second-wave clones peaking on day 37 lacked confirmed SARS-CoV-2 specificity. Clones that got smaller from day 15 to 85 had even CD4/CD8, while clones growing later tipped toward CD4+.

A single record per CDR3 protein comes from TCRdb applying MiXCR to the 5' RACE reads. The data contain around 250,000 distinct CDR3 sequences, 16% of them singletons. Concerning this clonotype itself: Its antigen is currently unknown.

The sample was PBMCs or a T cell subset sorted from them (not recorded which). The receptor's source is a man aged 18 to 29 who had mild COVID-19 (a few samples of this study predate the infection). Cell type and time point are not known.

The DNA of the CDR3 is TGTGCCAGCAGTGCAGCGACTAGCGGGGGTAATGGTGAGCAGTTCTTC. Translating it yields CASSAATSGGNGEQFF. The chain recombines TRBV25-1 with TRBJ2-1, with 12 bases lining up with TRBD2. The J segment lost 9 bases and the V segment lost 4 bases, leaving 10 bases of the junction unmatched. There are 16 residues in the CDR3. CDR1 is MGHDK and CDR2 is SYGVNS in the germline V gene.